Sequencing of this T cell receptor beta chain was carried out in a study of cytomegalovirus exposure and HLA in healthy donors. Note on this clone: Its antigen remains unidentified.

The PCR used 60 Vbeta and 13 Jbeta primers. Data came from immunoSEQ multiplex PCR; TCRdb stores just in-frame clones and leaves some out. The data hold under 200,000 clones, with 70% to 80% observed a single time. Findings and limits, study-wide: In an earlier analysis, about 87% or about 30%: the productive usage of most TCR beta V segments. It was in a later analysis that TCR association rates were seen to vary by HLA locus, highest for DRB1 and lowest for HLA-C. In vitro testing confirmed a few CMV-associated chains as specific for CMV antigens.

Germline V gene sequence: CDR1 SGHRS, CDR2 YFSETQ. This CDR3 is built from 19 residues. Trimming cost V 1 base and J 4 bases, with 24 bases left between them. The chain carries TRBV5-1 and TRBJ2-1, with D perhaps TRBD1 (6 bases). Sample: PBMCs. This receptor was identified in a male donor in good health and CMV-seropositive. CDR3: CASSLLQGPKATPYNEQFF. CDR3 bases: TGCGCCAGCAGCTTGTTACAGGGACCAAAAGCGACCCCTTACAATGAGCAGTTCTTC.